This T cell receptor beta chain was sequenced for a study of pediatric ulcerative colitis. General study results and limits: Two rectal clonotypes were found only in ulcerative colitis patients, all of them.

Samples were sequenced at Survey level, maximum 500,000 reads. Sequencing used immunoSEQ multiplex PCR; TCRdb keeps in-frame clones, though not all of them. This sample yields about 64,000 clones, of which 86% are seen a single time; nearly 3.5% belongs to the top ten. Remarks on this clone: Its antigen is still unknown.

The CDR3 loop spans 15 amino acids. Germline V CDR1 and CDR2: MNHEY, SVGAGI. V lost 7 bases, J lost 5 bases, and 11 bases stayed unmatched. The chain couples TRBV6-5 to TRBJ1-5; 7 bases are shared with TRBD1. Sequences were obtained from blood. The clonotype comes from a boy aged 5-17 years with severe ulcerative colitis. The CDR3 reads CASKGAVGGDQPQHF. CDR3 DNA: TGTGCCAGCAAGGGGGCAGTGGGGGGCGATCAGCCCCAGCATTTT.